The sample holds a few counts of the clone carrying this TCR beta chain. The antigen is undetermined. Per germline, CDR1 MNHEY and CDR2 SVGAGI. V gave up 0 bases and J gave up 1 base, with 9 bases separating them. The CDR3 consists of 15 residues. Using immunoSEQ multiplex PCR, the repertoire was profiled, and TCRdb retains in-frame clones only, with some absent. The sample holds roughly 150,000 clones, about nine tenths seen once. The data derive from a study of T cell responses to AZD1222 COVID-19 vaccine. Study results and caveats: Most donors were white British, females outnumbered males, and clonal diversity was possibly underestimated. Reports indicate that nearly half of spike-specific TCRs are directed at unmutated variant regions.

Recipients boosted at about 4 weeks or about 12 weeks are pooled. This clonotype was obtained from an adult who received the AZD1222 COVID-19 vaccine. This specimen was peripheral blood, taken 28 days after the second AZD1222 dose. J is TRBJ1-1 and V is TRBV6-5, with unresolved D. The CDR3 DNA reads TGTGCCAGCAGTTACTCGCCCAGCGCGAACACTGAAGCTTTCTTT. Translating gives CASSYSPSANTEAFF.